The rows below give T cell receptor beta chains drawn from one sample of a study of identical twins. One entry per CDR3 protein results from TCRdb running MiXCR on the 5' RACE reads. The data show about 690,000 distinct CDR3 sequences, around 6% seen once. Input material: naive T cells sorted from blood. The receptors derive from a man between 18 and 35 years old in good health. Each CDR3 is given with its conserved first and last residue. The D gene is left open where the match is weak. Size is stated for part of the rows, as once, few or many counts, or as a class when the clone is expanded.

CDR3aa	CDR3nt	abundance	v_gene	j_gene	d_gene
CSAREGGPNTGELFF	TGCAGTGCTAGAGAAGGCGGGCCGAACACCGGGGAGCTGTTTTTT	few	TRBV20-1	TRBJ2-2	NA
CASSSVDRDGTPLHF	TGTGCCAGCAGTTCCGTGGACAGGGATGGGACACCCCTCCACTTT	few	TRBV6-2/TRBV6-3	TRBJ1-6	TRBD1
CASSLSLGSNTGELFF	TGCGCCAGCAGCTTATCCCTGGGGTCGAACACCGGGGAGCTGTTTTTT	many	TRBV5-1	TRBJ2-2	NA
CSARPLTSGSIETQYF	TGCAGTGCCCGACCCCTAACTAGCGGGAGTATTGAGACCCAGTACTTC	few	TRBV20-1	TRBJ2-5	TRBD2
CASSVATSFPGELFF	TGTGCCAGCAGCGTAGCTACCAGTTTCCCCGGGGAGCTGTTTTTT	many	TRBV9	TRBJ2-2	NA
CASSYREKLFF	TGTGCCAGCAGTTATCGTGAAAAACTGTTTTTT	many	TRBV6-5	TRBJ1-4	NA
CSVEPLEGAGGYTF	TGCAGCGTTGAACCGTTGGAGGGGGCGGGTGGCTACACCTTC	many	TRBV29-1	TRBJ1-2	TRBD1
CASSQVIANTGELFF	TGTGCCAGCAGCCAAGTTATCGCGAACACCGGGGAGCTGTTTTTT	NA	TRBV3-1	TRBJ2-2	NA
CASSLGLLETQYF	TGTGCCAGCAGTTTGGGACTTCTGGAGACCCAGTACTTC	many	TRBV6-6	TRBJ2-5	NA
CSASEGTDTQYF	TGCAGTGCTAGTGAGGGCACAGATACGCAGTATTTT	many	TRBV20-1	TRBJ2-3	NA
CASSDPTGGGEQYF	TGTGCCAGCAGTGACCCAACAGGGGGAGGTGAGCAGTACTTC	many	TRBV25-1	TRBJ2-7	TRBD1
CASSLALAGLSYEQYF	TGTGCCAGCAGCTTAGCACTAGCGGGGCTCTCCTACGAGCAGTACTTC	few	TRBV7-2	TRBJ2-7	TRBD2
CASSSTRDTQYF	TGTGCCAGCAGCTCGACCCGAGATACGCAGTATTTT	many	TRBV11-2	TRBJ2-3	NA
CASSSLAGVLEQYF	TGTGCCAGCAGCTCTCTAGCGGGAGTTCTCGAGCAGTACTTC	many	TRBV7-8	TRBJ2-7	TRBD2
CSARDPPGPKGYEQYF	TGCAGTGCTAGAGACCCTCCGGGACCGAAAGGGTATGAGCAGTACTTC	many	TRBV20-1	TRBJ2-7	NA
CASSAWQASYGYTF	TGTGCCAGCAGTGCTTGGCAGGCGAGCTATGGCTACACCTTC	few	TRBV2	TRBJ1-2	NA
CASRSAGSSYEQYF	TGTGCCAGCAGGTCTGCGGGCTCCTCCTACGAGCAGTACTTC	many	TRBV6-1	TRBJ2-7	NA
CASSPGAKTSYEQYF	TGTGCCAGCTCACCGGGTGCCAAAACCTCCTACGAGCAGTACTTC	NA	TRBV18	TRBJ2-7	NA
CASSSGEDLNLNTEAFF	TGTGCCAGCAGTTCTGGGGAAGACCTTAATTTGAACACTGAAGCTTTCTTT	NA	TRBV6-2/TRBV6-3	TRBJ1-1	NA
CASSYPKDRANTGELFF	TGTGCCAGCAGTTACCCTAAGGACAGGGCGAACACCGGGGAGCTGTTTTTT	few	TRBV6-5	TRBJ2-2	TRBD1
CASTPLWGNEQFF	TGCGCCAGCACCCCCTTGTGGGGCAATGAGCAGTTCTTC	few	TRBV5-1	TRBJ2-1	NA
CSASFGRGNSPLHF	TGCAGTGCTAGCTTCGGCCGAGGGAATTCACCCCTCCACTTT	NA	TRBV20-1	TRBJ1-6	NA
CASSQEPVFYSGANVLTF	TGTGCCAGCAGCCAAGAACCAGTTTTTTACTCTGGGGCCAACGTCCTGACTTTC	few	TRBV14	TRBJ2-6	NA
CASSVGQTSGELFF	TGCGCCAGCAGTGTTGGACAGACTAGCGGGGAGCTGTTTTTT	many	TRBV10-1	TRBJ2-2	NA
CASSQGPSGLGIQYF	TGCGCCAGCAGCCAAGGCCCTTCAGGGTTGGGCATTCAGTACTTC	few	TRBV4-1	TRBJ2-4	NA
CSATLQTGGSPLHF	TGCAGTGCTACACTGCAGACAGGGGGTTCACCCCTCCACTTT	many	TRBV20-1	TRBJ1-6	TRBD1
CASSLLPATDTQYF	TGTGCCAGCAGCTTACTTCCAGCCACAGATACGCAGTATTTT	many	TRBV7-2	TRBJ2-3	NA
CATSDPPGDTQYF	TGTGCCACCAGTGATCCCCCTGGAGATACGCAGTATTTT	many	TRBV24-1	TRBJ2-3	NA
CSAKFVAGGPNEQFF	TGCAGTGCTAAATTTGTAGCGGGAGGGCCAAATGAGCAGTTCTTC	NA	TRBV20-1	TRBJ2-1	TRBD2
CASSLIQGPTEAFF	TGTGCCAGCAGCTTAATTCAGGGGCCCACTGAAGCTTTCTTT	NA	TRBV7-2	TRBJ1-1	NA
CASSQWGGRALSYEQYF	TGTGCCAGCAGCCAATGGGGCGGGAGAGCTCTCTCCTACGAGCAGTACTTC	NA	TRBV7-9	TRBJ2-7	TRBD2
CASSVDRSSYNSPLHF	TGTGCCAGCAGCGTGGACAGAAGCTCCTATAATTCACCCCTCCACTTT	few	TRBV9	TRBJ1-6	NA
CATSGPLDRGNRYNEQFF	TGTGCCACCAGCGGACCCCTAGACAGGGGAAATAGGTACAATGAGCAGTTCTTC	NA	TRBV15	TRBJ2-1	TRBD1
CASSYGLNEKLFF	TGTGCCAGCAGTTACGGACTAAATGAAAAACTGTTTTTT	many	TRBV12-3/TRBV12-4	TRBJ1-4	NA
CAISEGLAGGDNEQFF	TGTGCCATCAGTGAGGGACTAGCGGGAGGAGACAATGAGCAGTTCTTC	many	TRBV10-3	TRBJ2-1	TRBD2
CASSDPHEQFF	TGTGCCAGCAGTGATCCCCATGAGCAGTTCTTC	many	TRBV12-3/TRBV12-4	TRBJ2-1	NA
CASSLEASGHRAQYF	TGTGCCAGCAGCTTAGAGGCTAGCGGGCATCGGGCCCAGTACTTC	NA	TRBV7-2	TRBJ2-5	TRBD2
CSAQPPTGVNTEAFF	TGCAGTGCTCAGCCCCCGACAGGGGTGAACACTGAAGCTTTCTTT	many	TRBV20-1	TRBJ1-1	TRBD1
CSAPWGRIGYGYTF	TGCAGTGCCCCTTGGGGAAGAATAGGATATGGCTACACCTTC	few	TRBV20-1	TRBJ1-2	NA
CSAEAGGYEQFF	TGCAGTGCTGAGGCAGGGGGCTATGAGCAGTTCTTC	many	TRBV20-1	TRBJ2-1	TRBD1
CATLAGGTDTQYF	TGTGCCACCCTAGCGGGAGGCACAGATACGCAGTATTTT	few	TRBV6-4	TRBJ2-3	TRBD2
CASSGDLASYEQYF	TGCGCCAGCAGCGGCGACTTAGCGAGCTACGAGCAGTACTTC	many	TRBV5-1	TRBJ2-7	NA
CASSLVDRGDEQFF	TGCGCCAGCAGCTTGGTCGACAGGGGAGATGAGCAGTTCTTC	many	TRBV5-1	TRBJ2-1	TRBD1
CASSFGSPPSYEQYF	TGTGCCAGCAGTTTCGGGAGTCCTCCCTCCTACGAGCAGTACTTC	many	TRBV12-3/TRBV12-4	TRBJ2-7	NA
CASSPSVQGRYEQYF	TGTGCCAGCAGTCCATCTGTTCAGGGTCGGTACGAGCAGTACTTC	many	TRBV12-3/TRBV12-4	TRBJ2-7	NA
CATSDPRQGNQPQHF	TGTGCCACCAGTGACCCCCGACAGGGAAATCAGCCCCAGCATTTT	few	TRBV24-1	TRBJ1-5	TRBD1
CASSGTGGRGDTQYF	TGTGCCAGCAGCGGAACAGGCGGTCGGGGGGATACGCAGTATTTT	NA	TRBV11-1	TRBJ2-3	NA
CAIQGQGLFYEQYF	TGTGCCATCCAGGGACAGGGTTTATTCTACGAGCAGTACTTC	many	TRBV10-3	TRBJ2-7	TRBD1
CASSLHGQGEFF	TGTGCCAGCAGCCTCCACGGACAGGGGGAGTTCTTC	few	TRBV3-1	TRBJ2-1	TRBD1
CSALRQGIKNEQFF	TGCAGTGCCCTTAGGCAGGGGATTAAGAATGAGCAGTTCTTC	NA	TRBV20-1	TRBJ2-1	NA